What follows are 18 T cell receptor beta chains derived from one specimen sequenced in a study of blood T cells in healthy people across ages. Together with a sample-barcoded 5' primer, a J-beta primer mix was included in a second PCR lasting roughly 6 to 12 cycles. TCRdb re-derived calls from the 5' RACE reads in MiXCR, one entry per CDR3 protein. The sample lists approximately 1.5 million distinct CDR3 sequences, approximately 43% occurring once. Material for sequencing was blood. All receptors come from a young woman in good health.

This clonotype was picked up a small number of times. This could be a read error, since a much larger clone is one nucleotide away. The chain carries TRBV4-2 and TRBJ2-7, with TRBD2 matching over 11 bases. After removal of 5 bases from V and 7 bases from J, the junction contained 10 bases not matched to a gene. CDR3 length equals 15 residues. From germline, CDR1 is LGHNA and CDR2 YNFKEQ. The CDR3 DNA follows: TGTGCCAGCAGCATTCTAGCGGGAGGAGTTAATGAGCAGTACTTC. It is translated as CASSILAGGVNEQYF.

The sample holds a few counts of this clonotype. The chain uses TRBV7-9 and TRBJ2-1, with TRBD2 identical over 10 bases. CDR1 is SEHNR and CDR2 is FQNEAQ in the germline V gene (reference sequence). This CDR3 is built from 15 residues. The J segment lost 4 bases and the V segment lost 4 bases, leaving 4 bases of the junction unmatched. CDR3 DNA sequence: TGTGCCAGCAGCTCGGGTAGCGGGAGGTACAATGAGCAGTTCTTC. This translates into CASSSGSGRYNEQFF.

This chain connects TRBV2 to TRBJ2-6, with D unresolved. Germline CDR1 SNHLY, CDR2 FYNNEI. V was shortened by 4 bases and J by 0 bases, with 13 bases between the two germline ends. CDR3 length: 17 residues. The CDR3 bases are TGTGCCAGCAGTGGGCTCGGTCGTTCCTCTGGGGCCAACGTCCTGACTTTC. It translates to CASSGLGRSSGANVLTF.

The chain links TRBV25-1 to TRBJ2-5; possible D gene TRBD2, 6 bases. This CDR3 contains 15 residues. V was pared by 3 bases and J by 3 bases, with 14 bases between. From germline, CDR1 is MGHDK and CDR2 SYGVNS. Written as DNA, the CDR3 is TGTGCCAGCAGTGATGGAGGGGCTCCAAAAGAGACCCAGTACTTC. Its translation: CASSDGGAPKETQYF.

The chain links TRBV5-1 to TRBJ2-1; 11 bases agree with TRBD2. The CDR3 is made up of 19 amino acids. The V gene's germline CDR1 is SGHRS and CDR2 YFSETQ. The V segment lost 4 bases and the J segment 4 bases; nucleotides outside the gene matches: 16. As DNA, the CDR3 is TGCGCCAGCAGCATATTAGCGGGGGGGTTGTACCTCGCATACAATGAGCAGTTCTTC. As protein: CASSILAGGLYLAYNEQFF.

The chain is built from TRBV5-5 and TRBJ2-3; TRBD1 matches at 9 bases. V lost 4 bases, J lost 3 bases, and 12 bases stayed unmatched. Germline loops: CDR1 SGHKS, CDR2 YYEKEE (reference sequence). This CDR3 is 17 amino acids long. CDR3 DNA sequence: TGTGCCAGCAGCCCCGGACAGGGGTTCAGGATGACAGATACGCAGTATTTT. Translating it yields CASSPGQGFRMTDTQYF.

This clonotype was seen only a few times. This chain connects TRBV6-5 to TRBJ1-1, with D perhaps matching TRBD1 (5 bases). The CDR3 runs 13 residues. Germline V CDR1 and CDR2: MNHEY, SVGAGI. The V gene lost 6 bases and the J gene lost 1 base, with 9 bases spanning the gap. The CDR3 nucleotides are TGTGCCAGCAGGAAGACAGAGAACACTGAAGCTTTCTTT. Translated: CASRKTENTEAFF.

In its sample, this clonotype was seen once. Germline and junction disagree at one end, which may indicate a read error. The chain recombines TRBV12-3 or TRBV12-4 with TRBJ2-7; 8 bases agree with TRBD2. This CDR3 spans 14 amino acids. Written as DNA, the CDR3 is TGTGCCAGCAGTGTAGCGGGGTGGGACTACGAGCAGTACTTC. It codes for CASSVAGWDYEQYF.

This clonotype was observed at least ten times. The rearrangement links TRBV12-3 or TRBV12-4 to TRBJ1-5, with no clear D. V lost 1 base and J lost 0, with 4 bases in between. The CDR3 runs to 14 residues. In DNA, the CDR3 is TGTGCCAGCAGTTTAGAGGTTAGCAATCAGCCCCAGCATTTT. This encodes CASSLEVSNQPQHF.

The chain uses TRBV15 and TRBJ2-1; 8 bases fit TRBD2. Unmatched junction bases numbered 4, after V lost 4 bases and J lost 8 bases. Germline CDR1 is LNHNV and CDR2 is YYDKDF (reference sequence). The CDR3 runs to 13 residues. The CDR3 loop is CATSTGGRYEQFF. CDR3 nucleotides: TGTGCCACCAGCACGGGCGGGAGGTATGAGCAGTTCTTC.

V is TRBV6-5 and J is TRBJ2-1, with 10 nucleotides matching TRBD2. This CDR3 spans 16 amino acids. CDR1 is MNHEY and CDR2 is SVGAGI in the germline V gene. The J segment lost 6 bases and the V segment lost 7 bases, leaving 12 bases of the junction unmatched. Here the CDR3 DNA reads TGTGCCAGCACCAGAGGCAGAAGCGGGAGGGGCAATGAGCAGTTCTTC. The encoded protein is CASTRGRSGRGNEQFF.

Concerning this clonotype itself: A junction end diverges from the germline sequence, so it may reflect a read error. This rearrangement joins TRBV10-2 to TRBJ1-2; D is possibly TRBD1 (6 bases). The CDR3 totals 16 residues. Per germline, CDR1 WSHSY and CDR2 SAAADI. CDR3 DNA sequence: TGCGCCAGCAGTGAGTCGAATGTCGGGGGCGACTATGGCCACACCTTC. It translates to CASSESNVGGDYGHTF.

This clonotype appeared a single time. The V call is TRBV3-1, the J call TRBJ2-3; D gene uncertain. Per germline, CDR1 LGHDT and CDR2 YNNKEL (reference sequence). Between the trimmed V and J ends, which lost 4 bases and 5 bases, there was a span of 16 bases. This CDR3 has 15 amino acids. The DNA of the CDR3 is TGTGCCAGCAGCCGAAATGTCCGGGCGGAAGATACGCAGTATTTT. Amino acids: CASSRNVRAEDTQYF.

Points on this clonotype: The junction differs from germline at one of its ends, possibly a read error. V gene TRBV5-1 combines with J gene TRBJ1-1; no reliable D call. CDR1 and CDR2 (germline): SGHRS, YFSETQ. The CDR3 extends over 15 amino acids. The CDR3 coding sequence is TGCGCCAGCAACTTGGACGGGAACATGAACACTGAAGCTTTCTTT. Its protein is CASNLDGNMNTEAFF.

The J gene is TRBJ2-3, the V gene TRBV29-1; D gene ambiguous. The CDR3 runs to 13 residues. Trimming removed 2 bases at V and 4 bases at J, with 10 bases between. Per germline, CDR1 SQVTM and CDR2 ANQGSEA. The chain's CDR3 is CSVELGRADTQYF. DNA of the CDR3: TGCAGCGTTGAACTGGGAAGAGCAGATACGCAGTATTTT.

DNA for the CDR3: TGCGCCAGCAGCCAAGGAACCGGGACAGCTAATCAGCCCCAGCATTTT. This translates into CASSQGTGTANQPQHF. This chain connects TRBV4-1 to TRBJ1-5, with 7 bases matching TRBD1. The CDR3 has 16 residues. In germline, CDR1 is MGHRA, CDR2 YSYEKL. With 1 base clipped from V and 4 bases from J, the junction kept 7 bases outside the gene matches.

The rearrangement links TRBV6-5 to TRBJ2-5; 7 bases line up with TRBD2. The J call may not be correct, given that the DNA end is closer to TRBJ2-7. Per the germline V gene, CDR1 is MNHEY and CDR2 is SVGAGI. This CDR3 contains 15 residues. CDR3 sequence (DNA): TGTGCCAGCAGTTACTCACTAGCGCGAACCTACGAGCAGTACTTC. Protein sequence: CASSYSLARTYEQYF.

V is TRBV20-1 and J is TRBJ2-7; 10 bases are shared with TRBD2. V lost 3 bases, J lost 0 bases, and 5 bases stayed unmatched. This CDR3 contains 15 residues. Germline CDR1 is DFQATT and CDR2 is SNEGSKA (reference sequence). Here the CDR3 reads CSASVAGGFSYEQYF. The CDR3 DNA reads as TGCAGTGCTAGCGTAGCGGGGGGCTTCTCCTACGAGCAGTACTTC.